What follows are 22 T cell receptor beta chains derived from one specimen sequenced in a study of PD-1 blockade in classical Hodgkin lymphoma. Documented time point: cycle 4 day 1 (C4D1), after six to seven weeks of nivolumab. Patients all relapsed after autologous stem cell transplantation, and there was variation in brentuximab vedotin exposure. Libraries were prepared by immunoSEQ multiplex PCR; TCRdb keeps only in-frame clonotypes and omits some of them. Seen here are nearly 20,000 clones, around three quarters observed once, and the top ten hold around 40%. Sequences were derived from peripheral blood mononuclear cells (PBMCs), sampled before the fourth cycle of nivolumab. The receptors originated from a human donor with classical Hodgkin lymphoma.

The V and J genes are TRBV7-2 and TRBJ2-7; tentative D call: TRBD1 (6 bases). V lost 5 bases, J lost 5 bases, and 10 bases lay in between. This CDR3 comprises 12 residues. The germline V gene encodes CDR1 SGHTA and CDR2 FQGNSA. CDR3 protein: CASSPWGHEQYF. CDR3 nucleotides: TGTGCCAGCAGCCCTTGGGGGCACGAGCAGTACTTC.

This clone has just a few counts. The chain combines TRBV5-1 with TRBJ2-2, with D perhaps TRBD1 (5 bases). The V gene lost 7 bases and the J gene lost 3 bases, with 16 bases spanning the gap. The CDR3 is made up of 15 amino acids. Germline V lookup: CDR1 SGHRS, CDR2 YFSETQ. The CDR3 bases are TGCGCCAGCGAAATGGGGCAGGGATACACCGGGGAGCTGTTTTTT. Its translation: CASEMGQGYTGELFF. The full variable domain, completed using reference TRBV5-1 and TRBJ2-2, is KAGVTQTPRYLIKTRGQQVTLSCSPISGHRSVSWYQQTPGQGLQFLFEYFSETQRNKGNFPGRFSGRQFSNSRSEMNVSTLELGDSALYLCASEMGQGYTGELFFGEGSRLTVL.

This chain links TRBV7-9 with TRBJ1-3; no firm D call. The germline V and J ends were trimmed by 7 bases and 6 bases, with 10 bases remaining between them. CDR1 and CDR2 from the germline V gene are SEHNR and FQNEAQ (reference sequence). There are 12 residues in the CDR3. CDR3 DNA sequence: TGTGCCAGCACGGCGGGCCCAAACACCATATATTTT. It is translated as CASTAGPNTIYF. Full variable domain (remainder filled in from reference TRBV7-9 and TRBJ1-3): DTGVSQNPRHKITKRGQNVTFRCDPISEHNRLYWYRQTLGQGPEFLTYFQNEAQLEKSRLLSDRFSAERPKGSFSTLEIQRTEQGDSAMYLCASTAGPNTIYFGEGSWLTVV.

This clone is a singleton in its sample. This chain joins TRBV18 and TRBJ2-7; D remains unclear. V lost 1 base and J lost 5, with 6 bases in between. The germline V gene has CDR1 KGHSH and CDR2 LQKENI. CDR3 length equals 12 residues. This CDR3 reads CASSPRAHEQYF. CDR3 bases: TGTGCCAGCTCACCACGGGCCCACGAGCAGTACTTC.

This chain links TRBV18 with TRBJ1-5; weak D call: TRBD1 (5 bases). Trimming shortened V by 3 bases and J by 3 bases, and 12 bases separated the two germline ends. This CDR3 is 15 amino acids long. The germline V gene has CDR1 KGHSH and CDR2 LQKENI. CDR3 bases: TGTGCCAGCTCACCCGGGACGGTCTTCAATCAGCCCCAGCATTTT. It is translated as CASSPGTVFNQPQHF.

The chain uses TRBV19 and TRBJ1-3; the D is unclear. Trimming took 2 bases from V and 2 from J, leaving 7 bases between them. This CDR3 is 14 amino acids long. The germline V gene has CDR1 LNHDA and CDR2 SQIVND (reference sequence). The chain's CDR3 is CASSIRGPGNTIYF. DNA for the CDR3: TGTGCCAGTAGTATACGAGGGCCTGGAAACACCATATATTTT. Using reference TRBV19 and TRBJ1-3 for the parts outside the CDR3, the full variable domain is DGGITQSPKYLFRKEGQNVTLSCEQNLNHDAMYWYRQDPGQGLRLIYYSQIVNDFQKGDIAEGYSVSREKKESFPLTVTSAQKNPTAFYLCASSIRGPGNTIYFGEGSWLTVV.

V usage is TRBV29-1 and J usage is TRBJ2-3; maybe TRBD2 (6 bases). CDR1 SQVTM and CDR2 ANQGSEA come from the germline V gene. The CDR3 contains 14 residues. The V and J ends lost 8 bases and 6 bases respectively, with 21 bases between them. This CDR3 is CSSRLVIFGDTQYF. The CDR3 DNA sequence: TGCAGCTCCAGACTAGTAATTTTCGGGGATACGCAGTATTTT.

V gene TRBV7-9 combines with J gene TRBJ2-3; tentative D call: TRBD2 (6 bases). The CDR3 consists of 14 residues. Deletions cut 8 bases from V and 3 bases from J, with 15 bases between. Germline V gives CDR1 SEHNR, CDR2 FQNEAQ (reference sequence). The CDR3 bases are TGTGCCAGCCCTGGTGGAGGGGTTACAGATACGCAGTATTTT. Translating it yields CASPGGGVTDTQYF.

The V gene is TRBV9, the J gene TRBJ2-2; D tentatively reads TRBD1 or TRBD2 (7 bases each). Per the germline V gene, CDR1 is SGDLS and CDR2 is YYNGEE. The V end was cut by 5 bases, the J end by 7 bases, with 12 bases between. CDR3 length: 13 amino acids. The CDR3 coding sequence is TGTGCCAGCAGGTCAGGGGGGGTCGGGGAGCTGTTTTTT. Amino acids: CASRSGGVGELFF.

The gene calls are TRBV30 and TRBJ1-2; D ambiguous. Germline V lookup: CDR1 GTSNPN, CDR2 SVGIG (reference sequence). V lost 5 bases and J lost 6, with 19 bases in between. The CDR3 is 14 amino acids. The chain's CDR3 is CAWALNTRADGYTF. CDR3 coding DNA: TGTGCCTGGGCCCTCAATACGAGGGCGGATGGCTACACCTTC.

This clone was seen just once. The genes are TRBV9 and TRBJ2-7, with 7 bases that match TRBD2. The CDR3 extends over 14 amino acids. Germline V CDR1 and CDR2: SGDLS, YYNGEE. V dropped 0 bases and J dropped 5; count of bases not matched to a gene: 5. The CDR3 DNA follows: TGTGCCAGCAGCGTAGAATTGCGGGAGAACGAGCAGTACTTC. This translates into CASSVELRENEQYF.

This clone was seen a single time. The chain couples TRBV15 to TRBJ2-2, with D tentatively TRBD1 (6 bases). Germline CDR1 and CDR2: LNHNV and YYDKDF (reference sequence). The CDR3 length is 17 residues. V gave up 3 bases and J gave up 1 base, with 15 bases separating them. The CDR3 DNA reads as TGTGCCACCAGCAGGTACAGGGCGCGAGAGAACACCGGGGAGCTGTTTTTT. Protein: CATSRYRARENTGELFF.

The chain combines TRBV6-5 with TRBJ1-5; D might be TRBD1 (5 bases). The CDR3 runs 14 residues. Looked up from germline, CDR1 is MNHEY and CDR2 is SVGAGI. V was trimmed by 5 bases and J by 5 bases, leaving 13 bases between them. CDR3 loop: CASSRDGRYQPQHF. The CDR3 nucleotides are TGTGCCAGCAGTCGGGACGGGAGATATCAGCCCCAGCATTTT.

V usage is TRBV4-3 and J usage is TRBJ2-2; 7 bases agree with TRBD1. V dropped 5 bases and J dropped 6; count of bases not matched to a gene: 6. CDR1 and CDR2 from the germline V gene are LGHNA and YSLEER. The length of the CDR3 is 14 residues. The CDR3 DNA is TGCGCCAGCAGCAGGGGGCTTAATCCCGGGGAGCTGTTTTTT. This gives the protein CASSRGLNPGELFF.

This chain uses TRBV6-5 with TRBJ2-7; D might be TRBD1 (5 bases). CDR1 MNHEY and CDR2 SVGAGI come from the germline V gene. Trimming pared 5 bases from V and 3 bases from J, leaving 8 bases between. This CDR3 is 12 amino acids long. This chain's CDR3 is CASSQGGYEQYF. As DNA, the CDR3 is TGTGCCAGCAGTCAGGGTGGCTACGAGCAGTACTTC.

The gene calls are TRBV18 and TRBJ1-5, with D unresolved. Trimming removed 3 bases at V and 3 bases at J, with 6 bases between. The CDR3 has 13 residues. The germline CDR1 and CDR2 sequences are KGHSH and LQKENI. CDR3 loop: CASSPDFNQPQHF. Written as DNA, the CDR3 is TGTGCCAGCTCACCTGACTTCAATCAGCCCCAGCATTTT.

The chain is built from TRBV2 and TRBJ2-7; possibly TRBD1 or TRBD2 for D (5 bases each). In germline, CDR1 is SNHLY, CDR2 FYNNEI. With 3 bases removed from V and 6 bases from J, the gap between germline ends came to 15 bases. The CDR3 has 14 amino acids. The CDR3: CASSDGTFVVEQYF. CDR3 nucleotides: TGTGCCAGCAGTGATGGGACCTTCGTGGTCGAGCAGTACTTC.

The chain links TRBV25-1 to TRBJ1-5; D possibly corresponds to TRBD1 (5 bases). Per germline, CDR1 MGHDK and CDR2 SYGVNS. The CDR3 is 14 amino acids. V gave up 4 bases and J gave up 6 bases, with 13 bases separating them. The CDR3 nucleotides are TGTGCCAGCAGTGCTACCTCAGGGAGTCAGCCCCAGCATTTT. It specifies CASSATSGSQPQHF.

The genes are TRBV6-6 and TRBJ2-1, with D unresolved. CDR3 length: 12 amino acids. Germline CDR1 is MNHNY and CDR2 is SVGAGI (reference sequence). Trimming stripped 2 bases from V and 10 bases from J, with 9 bases between. The CDR3 loop is CASSYHTMEQFF. CDR3 bases: TGTGCCAGCAGTTACCACACGATGGAGCAGTTCTTC.

The rearrangement links TRBV30 to TRBJ1-2; 8 positions match TRBD1. The CDR3 has 13 amino acids. V trimming: 4 bases; J trimming: 7 bases; junction bases outside the gene matches: 8. From germline, CDR1 is GTSNPN and CDR2 SVGIG (reference sequence). In DNA, the CDR3 is TGTGCCTGGACTCAGGGGGCGCGAGGTGGCTACACCTTC. It specifies CAWTQGARGGYTF.

This rearrangement joins TRBV7-8 to TRBJ2-1; the D call may be TRBD1 or TRBD2 (5 bases each). Trimming stripped 5 bases from V and 2 bases from J, with 16 bases between. Germline CDR1 SGHVS, CDR2 FQNEAQ. The CDR3 totals 16 residues. The CDR3 DNA sequence: TGTGCCAGCAGCCCCCGAGCCAGGGACCCCTACAATGAGCAGTTCTTC. Translation gives CASSPRARDPYNEQFF.

The chain links TRBV4-1 to TRBJ2-3; D call uncertain. The CDR3 extends over 12 amino acids. Germline CDR1 and CDR2: MGHRA and YSYEKL. The V end was cut by 0 bases, the J end by 6 bases, with 4 bases between. The CDR3 coding sequence is TGCGCCAGCAGCCAAGAAGGTGATACGCAGTATTTT. Translated: CASSQEGDTQYF.